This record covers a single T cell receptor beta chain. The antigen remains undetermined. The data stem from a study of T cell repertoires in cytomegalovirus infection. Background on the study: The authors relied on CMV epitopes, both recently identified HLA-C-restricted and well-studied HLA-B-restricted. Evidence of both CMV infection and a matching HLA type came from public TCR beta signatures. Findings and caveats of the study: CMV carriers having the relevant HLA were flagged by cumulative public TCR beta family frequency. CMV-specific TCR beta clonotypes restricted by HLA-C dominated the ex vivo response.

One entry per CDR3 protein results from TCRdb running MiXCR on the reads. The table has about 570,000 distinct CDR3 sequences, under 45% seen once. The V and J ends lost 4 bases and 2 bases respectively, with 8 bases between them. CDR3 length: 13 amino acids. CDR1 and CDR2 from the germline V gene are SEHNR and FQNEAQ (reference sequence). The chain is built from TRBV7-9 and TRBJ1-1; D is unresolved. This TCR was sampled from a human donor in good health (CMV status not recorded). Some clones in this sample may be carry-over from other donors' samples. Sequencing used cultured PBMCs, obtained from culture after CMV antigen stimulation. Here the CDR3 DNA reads TGTGCCAGCAGCTACCAGCCAAACACTGAAGCTTTCTTT. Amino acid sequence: CASSYQPNTEAFF.